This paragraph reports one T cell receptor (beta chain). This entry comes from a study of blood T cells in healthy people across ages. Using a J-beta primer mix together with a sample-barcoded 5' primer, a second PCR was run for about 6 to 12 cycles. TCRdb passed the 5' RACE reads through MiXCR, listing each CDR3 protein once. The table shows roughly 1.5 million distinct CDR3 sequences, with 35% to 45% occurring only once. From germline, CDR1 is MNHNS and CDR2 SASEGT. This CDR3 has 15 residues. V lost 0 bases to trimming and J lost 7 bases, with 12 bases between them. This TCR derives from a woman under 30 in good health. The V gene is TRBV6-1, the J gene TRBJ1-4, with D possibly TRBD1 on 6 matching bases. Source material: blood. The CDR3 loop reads CASSEAHRAGEKLFF. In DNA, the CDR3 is TGTGCCAGCAGTGAAGCTCACAGGGCTGGTGAAAAACTGTTTTTT.